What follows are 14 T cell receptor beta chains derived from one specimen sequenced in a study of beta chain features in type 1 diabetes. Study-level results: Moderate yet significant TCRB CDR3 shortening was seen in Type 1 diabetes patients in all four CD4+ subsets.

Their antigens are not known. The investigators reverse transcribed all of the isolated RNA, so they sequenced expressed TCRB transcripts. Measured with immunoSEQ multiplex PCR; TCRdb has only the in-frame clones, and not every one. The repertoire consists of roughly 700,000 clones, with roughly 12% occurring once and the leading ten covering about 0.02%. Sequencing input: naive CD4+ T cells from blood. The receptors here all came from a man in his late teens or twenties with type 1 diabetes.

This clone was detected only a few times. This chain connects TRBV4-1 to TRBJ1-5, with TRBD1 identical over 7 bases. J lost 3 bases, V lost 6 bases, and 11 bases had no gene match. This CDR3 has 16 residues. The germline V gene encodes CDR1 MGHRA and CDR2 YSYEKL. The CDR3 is CASSIAPGQANQPQHF. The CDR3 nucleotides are TGCGCCAGCAGTATTGCCCCTGGACAGGCCAATCAGCCCCAGCATTTT.

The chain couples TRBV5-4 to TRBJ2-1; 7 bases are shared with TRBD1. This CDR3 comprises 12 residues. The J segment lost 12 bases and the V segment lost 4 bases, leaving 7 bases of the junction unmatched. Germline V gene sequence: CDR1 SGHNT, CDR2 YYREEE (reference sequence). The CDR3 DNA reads TGTGCCAGCAGCGGAACAGGGGATGGGCAGTTCTTC. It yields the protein CASSGTGDGQFF.

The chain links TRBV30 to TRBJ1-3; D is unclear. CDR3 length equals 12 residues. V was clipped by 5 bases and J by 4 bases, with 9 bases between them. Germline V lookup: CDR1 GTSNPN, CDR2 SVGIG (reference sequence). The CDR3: CAWEGTGNTIYF. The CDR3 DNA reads TGTGCCTGGGAGGGAACGGGAAACACCATATATTTT.

CDR3 nucleotides: TGCGCCAGCAGTCCGGCAGCACAAGAGACCCAGTACTTC. It codes for CASSPAAQETQYF. The chain employs TRBV10-1 and TRBJ2-5; D not certain. The CDR3 covers 13 residues. V lost 5 bases to trimming and J lost 2 bases, with 9 bases between them. In germline, CDR1 is WNHNN, CDR2 SYGVQD (reference sequence).

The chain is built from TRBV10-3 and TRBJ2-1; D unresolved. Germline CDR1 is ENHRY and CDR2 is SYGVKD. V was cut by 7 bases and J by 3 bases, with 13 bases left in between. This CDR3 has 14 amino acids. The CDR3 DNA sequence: TGTGCCATCAAGGACCGGGCTTACTACAATGAGCAGTTCTTC. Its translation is CAIKDRAYYNEQFF.

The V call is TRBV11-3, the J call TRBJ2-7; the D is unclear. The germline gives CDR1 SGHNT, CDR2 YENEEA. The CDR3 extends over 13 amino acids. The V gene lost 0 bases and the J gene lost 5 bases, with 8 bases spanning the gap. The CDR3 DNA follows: TGTGCCAGCAGCTTAGAGCGTGGCGACGAGCAGTACTTC. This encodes CASSLERGDEQYF. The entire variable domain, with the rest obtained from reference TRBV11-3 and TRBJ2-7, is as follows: EAGVVQSPRYKIIEKKQPVAFWCNPISGHNTLYWYLQNLGQGPELLIRYENEEAVDDSQLPKDRFSAERLKGVDSTLKIQPAELGDSAVYLCASSLERGDEQYFGPGTRLTVT.

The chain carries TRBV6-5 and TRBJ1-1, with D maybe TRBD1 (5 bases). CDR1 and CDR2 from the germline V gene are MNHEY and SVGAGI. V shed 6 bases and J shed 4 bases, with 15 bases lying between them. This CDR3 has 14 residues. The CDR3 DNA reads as TGTGCCAGCAGAACGCGAGGTGGGGGCACTGAAGCTTTCTTT. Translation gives CASRTRGGGTEAFF.

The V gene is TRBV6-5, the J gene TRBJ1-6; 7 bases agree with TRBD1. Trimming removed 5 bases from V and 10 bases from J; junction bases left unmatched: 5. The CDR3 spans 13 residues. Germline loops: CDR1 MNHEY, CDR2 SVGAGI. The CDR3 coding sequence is TGTGCCAGCAGTCCGTCCAGGGGGTCACCCCTCCACTTT. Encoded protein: CASSPSRGSPLHF.

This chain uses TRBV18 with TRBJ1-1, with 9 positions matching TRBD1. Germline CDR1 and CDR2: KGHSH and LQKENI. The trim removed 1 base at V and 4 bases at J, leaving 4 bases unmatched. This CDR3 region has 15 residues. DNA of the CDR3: TGTGCCAGCTCACCACGACAGGGGGGAGGCACTGAAGCTTTCTTT. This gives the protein CASSPRQGGGTEAFF.

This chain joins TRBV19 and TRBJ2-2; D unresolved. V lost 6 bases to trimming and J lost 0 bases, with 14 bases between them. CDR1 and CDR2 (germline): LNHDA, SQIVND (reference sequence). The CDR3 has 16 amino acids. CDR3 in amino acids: CASRVTQPANTGELFF. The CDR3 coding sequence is TGTGCCAGTAGGGTAACGCAACCCGCGAACACCGGGGAGCTGTTTTTT.

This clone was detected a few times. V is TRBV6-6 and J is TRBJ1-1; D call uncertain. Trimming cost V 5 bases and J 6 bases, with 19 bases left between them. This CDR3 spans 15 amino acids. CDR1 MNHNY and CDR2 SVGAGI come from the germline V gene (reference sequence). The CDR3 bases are TGTGCCAGCAGTCCTCAAGGGCTTGTCTCGGCTGAAGCTTTCTTT. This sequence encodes CASSPQGLVSAEAFF.

For the CDR3, the DNA is TGTGCCAGCAGTCTACGGGGGCCCAATTCACCCCTCCACTTT. Protein sequence: CASSLRGPNSPLHF. The gene calls are TRBV6-5 and TRBJ1-6; D perhaps matches TRBD1 (6 bases). The V gene's germline CDR1 is MNHEY and CDR2 SVGAGI. The V and J ends lost 5 bases and 7 bases respectively, with 12 bases between them. The CDR3 is made up of 14 amino acids.

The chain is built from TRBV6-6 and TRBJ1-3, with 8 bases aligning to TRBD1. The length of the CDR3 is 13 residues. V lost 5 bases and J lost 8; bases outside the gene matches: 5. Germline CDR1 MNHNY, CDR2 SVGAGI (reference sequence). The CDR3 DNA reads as TGTGCCAGCAGTCGACAGGGGTGGGACACCATATATTTT. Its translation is CASSRQGWDTIYF.

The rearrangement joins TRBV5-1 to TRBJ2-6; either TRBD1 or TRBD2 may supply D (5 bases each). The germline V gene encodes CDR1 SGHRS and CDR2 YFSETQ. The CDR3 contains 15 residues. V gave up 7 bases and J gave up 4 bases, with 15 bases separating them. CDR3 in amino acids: CASRGPGTGANVLTF. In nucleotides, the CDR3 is TGCGCCAGCCGGGGACCCGGGACCGGGGCCAACGTCCTGACTTTC. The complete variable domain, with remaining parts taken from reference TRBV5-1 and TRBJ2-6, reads KAGVTQTPRYLIKTRGQQVTLSCSPISGHRSVSWYQQTPGQGLQFLFEYFSETQRNKGNFPGRFSGRQFSNSRSEMNVSTLELGDSALYLCASRGPGTGANVLTFGAGSRLTVL.